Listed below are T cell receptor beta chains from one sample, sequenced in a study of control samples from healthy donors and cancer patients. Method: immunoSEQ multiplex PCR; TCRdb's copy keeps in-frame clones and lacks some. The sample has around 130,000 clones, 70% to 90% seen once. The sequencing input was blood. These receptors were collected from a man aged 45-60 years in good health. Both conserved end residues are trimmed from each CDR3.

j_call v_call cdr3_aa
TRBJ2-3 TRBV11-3 ASSQRQDTQY
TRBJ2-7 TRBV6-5 ASRRVREQY
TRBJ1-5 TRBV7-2 ASSFSRGYNQPQH
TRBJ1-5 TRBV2 ASSDGRGRQPQH
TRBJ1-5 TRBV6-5 ASSYHRGSNQPQH
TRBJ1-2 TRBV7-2 ASRRDYGYT
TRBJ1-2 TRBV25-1 ATGGAHGYT
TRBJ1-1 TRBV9 ASSTYDRVTEAF
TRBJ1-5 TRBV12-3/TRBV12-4 ASSFEGGQPQH
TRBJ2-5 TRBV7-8 ASSLTLQGRETQY
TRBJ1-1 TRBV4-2 ASSQDSGTGLMNTEAF
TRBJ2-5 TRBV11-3 ASSLTSGEETQY
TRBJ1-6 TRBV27 ASSLSAYNSPLH
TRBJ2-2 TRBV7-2 ASSLSYRGNTGELF
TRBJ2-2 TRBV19 ASTMSSGGPGELF
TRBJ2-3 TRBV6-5 ASSYGTGYTDTQY
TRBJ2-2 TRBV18 ASSSGATTGELF
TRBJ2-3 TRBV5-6 ASSFRDRALTDTQY
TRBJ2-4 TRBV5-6 ASSPWGGENIQY
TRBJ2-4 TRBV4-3 ASSPRLAGWGNIQY
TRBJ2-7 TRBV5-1 ASSLGPGKGYEQY
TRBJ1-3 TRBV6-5 ASSPTPSSGNTIY
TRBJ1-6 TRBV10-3 AISANRVSPNSPLH
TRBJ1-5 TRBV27 ASSLNRDSNQPQH
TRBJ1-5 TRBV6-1 ASSEGPPPQPQH
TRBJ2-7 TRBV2 ASRLWGQGAGEQY
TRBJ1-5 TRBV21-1 ASSKEMGRGHSNQPQH
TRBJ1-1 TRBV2 ASSRQGLNTEAF
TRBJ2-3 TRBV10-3 AISESVLAGPSSTDTQY
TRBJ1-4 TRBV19 ASGTGESRRKLF
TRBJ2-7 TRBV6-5 ASSSAGSLISYEQY
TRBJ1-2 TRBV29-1 SVEGKGDRGGYT
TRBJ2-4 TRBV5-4 ASSPGQGLAKNIQY
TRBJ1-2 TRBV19 ASSFTYYGYT
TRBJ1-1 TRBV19 ASSRANTEAF
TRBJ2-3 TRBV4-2 ASSQEADSGADTQY
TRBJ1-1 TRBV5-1 ASRGLNTEAF
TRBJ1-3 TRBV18 ASSPLATDGNTIY
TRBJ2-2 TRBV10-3 AISVDSGVNTGELF
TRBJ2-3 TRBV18 ASSQDRASDTQY
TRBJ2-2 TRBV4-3 ASSQEPGAPFTGELF
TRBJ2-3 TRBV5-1 ASSLLDRGGTDTQY
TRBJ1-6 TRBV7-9 ASSKDSSYNSPLH
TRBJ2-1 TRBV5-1 ASSSRQGSNEQF
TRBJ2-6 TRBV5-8 ASHREPSSGANVLT
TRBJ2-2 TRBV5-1 ASSWGDVDTGELF
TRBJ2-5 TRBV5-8 ASSPDRETQY
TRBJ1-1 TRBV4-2 ASSHTGTGFWTEAF
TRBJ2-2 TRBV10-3 AIRQGPGELF
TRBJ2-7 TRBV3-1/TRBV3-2 ASSQVGGPAGEQY
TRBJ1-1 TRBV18 ASSPPGRNTEAF
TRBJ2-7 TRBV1 TSSPRQGGTYEQY
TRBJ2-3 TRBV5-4 ASSFRSSTDTQY
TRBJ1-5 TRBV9 ASSVGGGNQPQH
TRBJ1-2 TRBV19 ASSIDRGGIGGYT